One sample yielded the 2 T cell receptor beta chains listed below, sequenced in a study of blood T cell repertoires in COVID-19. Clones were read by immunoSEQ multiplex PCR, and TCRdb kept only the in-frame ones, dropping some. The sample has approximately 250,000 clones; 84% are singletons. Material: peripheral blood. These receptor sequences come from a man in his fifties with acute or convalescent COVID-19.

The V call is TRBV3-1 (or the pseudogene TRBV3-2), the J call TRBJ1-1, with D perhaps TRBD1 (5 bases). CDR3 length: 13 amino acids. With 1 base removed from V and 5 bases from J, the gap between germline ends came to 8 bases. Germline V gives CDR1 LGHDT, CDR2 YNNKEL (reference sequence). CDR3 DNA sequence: TGTGCCAGCAGCCAAGGGAGGGGTACTGAAGCTTTCTTT. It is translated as CASSQGRGTEAFF.

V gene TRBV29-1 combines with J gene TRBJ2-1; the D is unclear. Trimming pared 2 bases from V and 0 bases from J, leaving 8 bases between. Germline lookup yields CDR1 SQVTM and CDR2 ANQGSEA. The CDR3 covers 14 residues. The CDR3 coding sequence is TGCAGCGTTGAATGGTCCAGCTCCTACAATGAGCAGTTCTTC. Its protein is CSVEWSSSYNEQFF.